A selection of T cell receptor beta chains follows, all from one sample in a study of control samples from healthy donors and cancer patients. The assay was immunoSEQ multiplex PCR, and TCRdb's table has in-frame clones only and misses some. Of about 120,000 clones listed, approximately 93% were seen once; the top ten hold less than 9%. The material sequenced was blood. The receptors come from a woman younger than 35 in good health. Each CDR3 is given with its conserved first and last residue. The D gene is left open where the match is weak. For some rows the clone size is stated as once, few or many, or as a class when expanded; others skip it.

CASSTLGIPGVGELFF,TGCGCCAGCAGCACCCTGGGCATTCCGGGGGTCGGGGAGCTGTTTTTT,TRBV4-1,NA,TRBJ2-2,NA
CASGPKDTQYF,TGTGCCAGCGGACCAAAAGATACGCAGTATTTT,TRBV7-2,NA,TRBJ2-3,NA
CASSPTTGWGTDTQYF,TGTGCCAGCAGCCCTACGACAGGGTGGGGCACAGATACGCAGTATTTT,TRBV5-4,TRBD1,TRBJ2-3,NA
CASRDRGVGYEQYF,TGTGCCAGCAGGGACAGGGGAGTTGGATACGAGCAGTACTTC,TRBV2,TRBD1,TRBJ2-7,NA
CATSDPDSLYGYTF,TGTGCCACCAGTGACCCGGACAGCCTCTATGGCTACACCTTC,TRBV24-1,NA,TRBJ1-2,NA
CASSRTATDTQYF,TGTGCCAGCAGTCGGACGGCCACAGATACGCAGTATTTT,TRBV28,NA,TRBJ2-3,NA
CASSPLLAGGSGANVLTF,TGTGCCAGCAGCCCGCTACTAGCGGGTGGCTCTGGGGCCAACGTCCTGACTTTC,TRBV9,TRBD2,TRBJ2-6,NA
CASSQAGSYEQYF,TGCGCCAGCAGCCAAGCGGGCAGCTACGAGCAGTACTTC,TRBV4-3,NA,TRBJ2-7,NA
CASSFGTLEGETQYF,TGTGCCAGCAGCTTCGGGACACTGGAAGGAGAGACCCAGTACTTC,TRBV5-8,NA,TRBJ2-5,NA
CASSVAGALTDTQYF,TGTGCCAGCAGCGTAGCGGGGGCCCTCACAGATACGCAGTATTTT,TRBV9,NA,TRBJ2-3,NA
CASSSLSSNTEAFF,TGCGCCAGCAGCTCCTTGAGCTCGAACACTGAAGCTTTCTTT,TRBV5-1,NA,TRBJ1-1,NA
CASSYSGQFNYGYTF,TGTGCCAGCAGTTACTCCGGACAGTTTAACTATGGCTACACCTTC,TRBV7-9,NA,TRBJ1-2,few
CASQKGGTSHEQYF,TGTGCCAGCCAAAAAGGGGGTACGTCCCACGAGCAGTACTTC,TRBV7-2,NA,TRBJ2-7,NA
CASSSTPNYGYTF,TGTGCCAGCAGTTCCACCCCTAACTATGGCTACACCTTC,TRBV12-3/TRBV12-4,NA,TRBJ1-2,NA
CASSFKTDTEAFF,TGTGCCAGCAGCTTCAAGACAGACACTGAAGCTTTCTTT,TRBV7-3,NA,TRBJ1-1,NA
CASSLALRGSSYNEQFF,TGCGCCAGCAGCTTGGCACTTCGGGGAAGCTCCTACAATGAGCAGTTCTTC,TRBV5-1,NA,TRBJ2-1,NA
CASSEALGLYDEQFF,TGTGCCAGCAGTGAAGCGCTTGGACTTTACGATGAGCAGTTCTTC,TRBV6-1,NA,TRBJ2-1,NA
CASSLQGVSYEQYF,TGTGCCAGCAGCCTACAGGGGGTCTCCTACGAGCAGTACTTC,TRBV27,TRBD1,TRBJ2-7,once
CASSRLAGNEQYF,TGTGCCAGCAGCAGACTAGCGGGGAACGAGCAGTACTTC,TRBV21-1,NA,TRBJ2-7,NA
CATRGPFDEQYF,TGTGCCACCAGGGGACCATTTGACGAGCAGTACTTC,TRBV24-1,NA,TRBJ2-7,NA
CASRGTSKETQYF,TGTGCCAGCAGAGGGACTAGTAAAGAGACCCAGTACTTC,TRBV7-2,TRBD2,TRBJ2-5,NA
CATGGVNTGELFF,TGTGCCACCGGGGGGGTGAACACCGGGGAGCTGTTTTTT,TRBV24-1,TRBD2,TRBJ2-2,NA
CASQGTADTEAFF,TGTGCCAGTCAAGGGACAGCGGACACTGAAGCTTTCTTT,TRBV19,TRBD1,TRBJ1-1,NA
CASSIIGHLNEKLFF,TGTGCCAGTAGTATTATCGGACACCTTAATGAAAAACTGTTTTTT,TRBV19,NA,TRBJ1-4,NA
CASSLASSYNSPLHF,TGTGCCAGCAGCTTAGCTTCCAGTTATAATTCACCCCTCCACTTT,TRBV7-2,NA,TRBJ1-6,NA
CASSLAGSGRAQYF,TGTGCCAGCAGCTTAGCGGGGAGCGGGAGGGCCCAGTACTTC,TRBV7-2,TRBD2,TRBJ2-5,NA
CATSDGDLLKQYF,TGTGCCACCAGTGATGGCGATTTGTTAAAGCAGTACTTC,TRBV24-1,NA,TRBJ2-7,NA
CASSGTGTSTDTQYF,TGTGCCAGCTCCGGGACAGGGACTAGCACAGATACGCAGTATTTT,TRBV18,TRBD1,TRBJ2-3,NA
CATRGRVSNQPQHF,TGTGCCACCAGAGGCAGGGTGAGCAATCAGCCCCAGCATTTT,TRBV15,NA,TRBJ1-5,once
CASSETPLAGRLSGANVLTF,TGTGCCAGCAGTGAAACCCCCCTAGCGGGGAGACTCTCTGGGGCCAACGTCCTGACTTTC,TRBV2,TRBD2,TRBJ2-6,NA
CASDTGQGSGEQFF,TGTGCCAGTGATACGGGACAGGGGAGTGGTGAGCAGTTCTTC,TRBV2,TRBD1,TRBJ2-1,NA
CASSLDETGLPVYF,TGTGCCAGCAGCTTAGACGAGACAGGTCTGCCGGTCTATTTT,TRBV7-2,NA,TRBJ1-4,NA
CASSFGAVTNSPLHF,TGTGCCAGCAGTTTCGGGGCGGTAACTAATTCACCCCTCCACTTT,TRBV6-6,NA,TRBJ1-6,NA
CSGGGFETQYF,TGCAGCGGTGGGGGTTTCGAGACCCAGTACTTC,TRBV29-1,NA,TRBJ2-5,NA
CASSLVGAGELFF,TGTGCCAGCAGCTTAGTAGGGGCCGGGGAGCTGTTTTTT,TRBV7-9,NA,TRBJ2-2,NA
CASNRGVEETQYF,TGTGCCAGCAATCGGGGAGTGGAAGAGACCCAGTACTTC,TRBV9,NA,TRBJ2-5,NA
CASSGSGGRGYNEQFF,TGTGCCAGCAGTGGATCGGGGGGACGGGGATACAATGAGCAGTTCTTC,TRBV2,TRBD2,TRBJ2-1,NA